The entry below gives a single T cell receptor beta chain sequence along with its context. Original data processing: The assay estimated nucleated cells by amplifying reference gene primers. TCRdb's table, derived via immunoSEQ multiplex PCR, lists solely in-frame clones and lacks some. The V and J calls and the clone size are those of that table, but D and trimming were determined from the DNA. The sample has approximately 140,000 clones; just under 85% are singletons. This CDR3 is built from 15 residues. V lost 4 bases and J 7 bases, leaving 17 bases between the germline ends. Looked up from germline, CDR1 is SNHLY and CDR2 is FYNNEI. These data come from a study of blood T cell repertoires in COVID-19. About the research overall: Specimens from acute and convalescent COVID-19 originated in the United States, Italy and Spain. The cDNA or gDNA used as material had been derived from T cells, B-cell-depleted T cells, or PBMCs.

The origin of this receptor is a woman aged 45-59 years with acute COVID-19. This rearrangement joins TRBV2 to TRBJ1-5; TRBD1 might be the D (5 bases). Sequencing used PBMCs or T cells enriched from blood (not recorded which). CDR3 amino acids: CASSGQISATQPQHF. CDR3 nucleotide sequence: TGTGCCAGCAGTGGACAGATTTCGGCTACGCAGCCCCAGCATTTT.